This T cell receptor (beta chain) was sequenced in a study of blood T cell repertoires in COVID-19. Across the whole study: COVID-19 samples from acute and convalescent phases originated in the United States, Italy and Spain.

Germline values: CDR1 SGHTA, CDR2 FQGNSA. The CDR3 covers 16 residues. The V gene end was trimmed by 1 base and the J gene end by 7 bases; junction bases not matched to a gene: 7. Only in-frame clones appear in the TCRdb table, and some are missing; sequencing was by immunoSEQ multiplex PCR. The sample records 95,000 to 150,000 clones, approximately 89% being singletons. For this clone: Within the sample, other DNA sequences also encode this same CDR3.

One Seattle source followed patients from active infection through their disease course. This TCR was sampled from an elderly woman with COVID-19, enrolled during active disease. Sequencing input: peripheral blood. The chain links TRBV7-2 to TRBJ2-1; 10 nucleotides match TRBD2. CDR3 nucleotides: TGTGCCAGCAGCTTAGTGGGACTAGCGAGGGGAAATGAGCAGTTCTTC. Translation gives CASSLVGLARGNEQFF. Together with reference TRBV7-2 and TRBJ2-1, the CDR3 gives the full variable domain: GAGVSQSPSNKVTEKGKDVELRCDPISGHTALYWYRQSLGQGLEFLIYFQGNSAPDKSGLPSDRFSAERTGGSVSTLTIQRTQQEDSAVYLCASSLVGLARGNEQFFGPGTRLTVL.